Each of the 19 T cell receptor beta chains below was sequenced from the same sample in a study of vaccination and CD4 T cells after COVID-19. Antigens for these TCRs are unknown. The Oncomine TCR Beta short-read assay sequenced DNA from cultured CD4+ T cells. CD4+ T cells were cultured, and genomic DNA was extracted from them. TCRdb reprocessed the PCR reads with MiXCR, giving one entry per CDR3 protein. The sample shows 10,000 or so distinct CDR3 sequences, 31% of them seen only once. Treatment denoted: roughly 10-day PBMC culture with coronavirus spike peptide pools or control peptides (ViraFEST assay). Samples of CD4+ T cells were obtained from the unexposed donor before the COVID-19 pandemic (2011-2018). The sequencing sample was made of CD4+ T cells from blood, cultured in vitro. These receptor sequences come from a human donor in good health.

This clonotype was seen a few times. CDR3 loop: CASSQGRGVNSPLHF. CDR3 bases: TGTGCCAGCAGCCAAGGCCGGGGTGTTAATTCACCCCTCCACTTT. The chain combines TRBV4-2 with TRBJ1-6; D is unresolved. Germline V gene data show CDR1 as LGHNA and CDR2 as YNFKEQ. This CDR3 has 15 residues. Trimming stripped 1 base from V and 6 bases from J, with 10 bases between.

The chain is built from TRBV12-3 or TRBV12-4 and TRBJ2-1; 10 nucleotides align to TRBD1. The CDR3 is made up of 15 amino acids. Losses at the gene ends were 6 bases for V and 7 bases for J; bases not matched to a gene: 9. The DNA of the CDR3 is TGTGCCAGCAGCCCCGGACAGGGGGGTGAGAATGAGCAGTTCTTC. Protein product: CASSPGQGGENEQFF.

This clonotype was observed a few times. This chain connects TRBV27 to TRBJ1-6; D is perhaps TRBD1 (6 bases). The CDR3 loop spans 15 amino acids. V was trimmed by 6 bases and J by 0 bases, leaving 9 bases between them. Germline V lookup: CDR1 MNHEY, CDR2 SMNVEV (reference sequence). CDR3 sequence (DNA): TGTGCCAGCAGGGGGACAACCTCCTATAATTCACCCCTCCACTTT. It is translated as CASRGTTSYNSPLHF.

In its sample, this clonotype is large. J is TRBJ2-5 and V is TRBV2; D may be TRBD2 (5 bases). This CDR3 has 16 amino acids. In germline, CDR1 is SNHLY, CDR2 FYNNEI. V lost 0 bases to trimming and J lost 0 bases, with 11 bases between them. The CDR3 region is CASSEARASYQETQYF. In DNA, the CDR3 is TGTGCCAGCAGTGAAGCGCGGGCTAGCTACCAAGAGACCCAGTACTTC. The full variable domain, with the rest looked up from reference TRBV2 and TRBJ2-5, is EPEVTQTPSHQVTQMGQEVILRCVPISNHLYFYWYRQILGQKVEFLVSFYNNEISEKSEIFDDQFSVERPDGSNFTLKIRSTKLEDSAMYFCASSEARASYQETQYFGPGTRLLVL.

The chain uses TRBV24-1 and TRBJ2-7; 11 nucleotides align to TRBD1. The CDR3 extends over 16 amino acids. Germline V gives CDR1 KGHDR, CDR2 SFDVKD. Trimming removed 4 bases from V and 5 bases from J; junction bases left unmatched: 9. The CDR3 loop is CATSDPGDRGTHEQYF. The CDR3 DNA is TGTGCCACCAGTGACCCCGGGGACAGGGGGACACACGAGCAGTACTTC.

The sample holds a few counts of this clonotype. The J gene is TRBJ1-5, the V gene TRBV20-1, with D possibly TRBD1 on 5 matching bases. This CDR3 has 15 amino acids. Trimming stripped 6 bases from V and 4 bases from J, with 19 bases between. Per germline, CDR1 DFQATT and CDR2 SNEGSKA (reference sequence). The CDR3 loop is CSAGRVQVGNQPQHF. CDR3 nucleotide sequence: TGCAGTGCCGGGCGGGTACAGGTAGGGAATCAGCCCCAGCATTTT.

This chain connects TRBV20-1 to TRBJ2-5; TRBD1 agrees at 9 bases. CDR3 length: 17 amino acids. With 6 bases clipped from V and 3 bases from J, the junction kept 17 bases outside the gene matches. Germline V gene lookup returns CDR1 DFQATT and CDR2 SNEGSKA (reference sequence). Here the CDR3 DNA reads TGCAGTGCCCGAAGTTCGGTCACAGGGGGCCTTAAAGAGACCCAGTACTTC. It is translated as CSARSSVTGGLKETQYF.

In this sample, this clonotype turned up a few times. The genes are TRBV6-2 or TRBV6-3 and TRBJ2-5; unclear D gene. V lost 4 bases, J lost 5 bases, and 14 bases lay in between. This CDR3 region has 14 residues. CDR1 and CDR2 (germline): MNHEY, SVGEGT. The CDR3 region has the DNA TGTGCCAGCAGTTCCCCAATCAGCGCGGAGACCCAGTACTTC. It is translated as CASSSPISAETQYF.

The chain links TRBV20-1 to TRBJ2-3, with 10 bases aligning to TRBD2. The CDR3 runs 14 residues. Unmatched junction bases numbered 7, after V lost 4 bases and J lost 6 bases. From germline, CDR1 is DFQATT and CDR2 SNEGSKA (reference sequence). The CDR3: CSAIKREGSDTQYF. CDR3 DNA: TGCAGTGCTATCAAGCGGGAGGGCTCGGATACGCAGTATTTT.

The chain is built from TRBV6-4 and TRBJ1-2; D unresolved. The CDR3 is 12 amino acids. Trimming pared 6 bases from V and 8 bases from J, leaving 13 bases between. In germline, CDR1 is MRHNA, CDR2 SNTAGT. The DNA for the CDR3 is TGTGCCAGCAGCTTAGCCGGGGAGGGCTACACCTTC. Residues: CASSLAGEGYTF.

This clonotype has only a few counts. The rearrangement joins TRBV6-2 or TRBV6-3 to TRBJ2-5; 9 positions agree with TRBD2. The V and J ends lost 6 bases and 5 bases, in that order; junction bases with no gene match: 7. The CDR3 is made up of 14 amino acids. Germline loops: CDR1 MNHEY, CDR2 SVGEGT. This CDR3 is CASRGAGGEETQYF. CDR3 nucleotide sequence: TGTGCCAGCAGGGGTGCGGGAGGGGAGGAGACCCAGTACTTC.

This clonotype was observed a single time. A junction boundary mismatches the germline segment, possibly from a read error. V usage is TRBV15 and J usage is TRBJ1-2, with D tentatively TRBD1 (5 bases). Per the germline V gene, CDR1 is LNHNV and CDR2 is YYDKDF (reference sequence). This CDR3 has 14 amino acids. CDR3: CAASGAHGEYGYTF. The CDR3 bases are TGTGCCGCCAGTGGGGCTCACGGGGAGTATGGCTACACCTTC.

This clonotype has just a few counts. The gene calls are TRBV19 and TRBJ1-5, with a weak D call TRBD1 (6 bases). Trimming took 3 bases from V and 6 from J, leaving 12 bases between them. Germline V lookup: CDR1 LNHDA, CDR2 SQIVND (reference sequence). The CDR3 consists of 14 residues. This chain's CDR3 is CASSIQQGVQPQHF. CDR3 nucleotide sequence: TGTGCCAGTAGTATCCAACAGGGTGTTCAGCCCCAGCATTTT.

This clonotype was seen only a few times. The CDR3 loop reads CSAVLPAGGPVNEQFF. The CDR3 DNA follows: TGCAGTGCTGTCCTTCCAGCGGGAGGGCCTGTTAATGAGCAGTTCTTC. The chain has TRBV20-1 and TRBJ2-1; 10 nucleotides agree with TRBD2. Germline V gives CDR1 DFQATT, CDR2 SNEGSKA (reference sequence). Losses at the gene ends were 5 bases for V and 7 bases for J; bases not matched to a gene: 14. This CDR3 has 16 residues.

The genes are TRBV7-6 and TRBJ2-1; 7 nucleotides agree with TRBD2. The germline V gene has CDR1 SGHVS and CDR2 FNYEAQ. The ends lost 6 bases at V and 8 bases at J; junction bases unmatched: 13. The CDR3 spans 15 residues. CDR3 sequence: CASSGLAESAHEQFF. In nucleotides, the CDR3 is TGTGCCAGCAGTGGGCTAGCGGAGAGTGCCCATGAGCAGTTCTTC.

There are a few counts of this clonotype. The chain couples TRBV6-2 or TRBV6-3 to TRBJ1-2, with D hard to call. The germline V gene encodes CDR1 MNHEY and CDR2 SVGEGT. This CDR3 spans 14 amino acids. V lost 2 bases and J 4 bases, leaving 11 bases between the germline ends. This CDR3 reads CASSYSTLGYGYTF. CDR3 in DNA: TGTGCCAGCAGTTACAGTACTTTGGGCTATGGCTACACCTTC.

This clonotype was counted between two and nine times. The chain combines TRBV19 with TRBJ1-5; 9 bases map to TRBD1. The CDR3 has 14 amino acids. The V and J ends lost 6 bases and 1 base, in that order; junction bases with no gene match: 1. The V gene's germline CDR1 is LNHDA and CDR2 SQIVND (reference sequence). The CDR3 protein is CASRTGGSNQPQHF. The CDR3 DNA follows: TGTGCCAGTAGAACAGGGGGCAGCAATCAGCCCCAGCATTTT.

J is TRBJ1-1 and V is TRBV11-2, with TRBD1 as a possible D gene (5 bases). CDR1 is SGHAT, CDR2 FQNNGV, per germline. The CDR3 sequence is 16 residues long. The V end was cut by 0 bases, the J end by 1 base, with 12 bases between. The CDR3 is CASSLDRGRRNTEAFF. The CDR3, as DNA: TGTGCCAGCAGCTTAGATCGGGGACGGAGGAACACTGAAGCTTTCTTT.

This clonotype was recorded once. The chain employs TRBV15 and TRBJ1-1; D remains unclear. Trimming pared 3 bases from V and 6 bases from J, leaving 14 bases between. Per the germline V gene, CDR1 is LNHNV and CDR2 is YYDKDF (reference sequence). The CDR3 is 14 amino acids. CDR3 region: CATSRYQIESEAFF. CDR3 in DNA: TGTGCCACCAGCAGGTACCAAATTGAGTCTGAAGCTTTCTTT.